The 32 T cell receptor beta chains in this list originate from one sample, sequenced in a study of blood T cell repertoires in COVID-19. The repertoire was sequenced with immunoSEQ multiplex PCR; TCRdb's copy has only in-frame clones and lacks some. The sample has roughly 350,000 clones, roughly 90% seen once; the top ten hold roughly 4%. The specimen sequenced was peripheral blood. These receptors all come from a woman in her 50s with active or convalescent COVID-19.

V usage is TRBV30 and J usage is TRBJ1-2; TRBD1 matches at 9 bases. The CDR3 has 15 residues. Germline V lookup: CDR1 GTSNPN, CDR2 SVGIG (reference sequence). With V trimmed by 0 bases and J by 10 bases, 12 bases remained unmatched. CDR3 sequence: CAWSVQTGGLEVYTF. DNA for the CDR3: TGTGCCTGGAGTGTACAGACAGGGGGATTGGAGGTCTACACCTTC.

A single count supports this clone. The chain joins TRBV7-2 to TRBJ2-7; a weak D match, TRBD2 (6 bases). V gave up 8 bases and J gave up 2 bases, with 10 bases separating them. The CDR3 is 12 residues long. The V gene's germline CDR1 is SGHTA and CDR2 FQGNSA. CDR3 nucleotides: TGTGCCAGCGGGAGGCCAACCTACGAGCAGTACTTC. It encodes CASGRPTYEQYF. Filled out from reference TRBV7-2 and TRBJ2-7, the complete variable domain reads GAGVSQSPSNKVTEKGKDVELRCDPISGHTALYWYRQSLGQGLEFLIYFQGNSAPDKSGLPSDRFSAERTGGSVSTLTIQRTQQEDSAVYLCASGRPTYEQYFGPGTRLTVT.

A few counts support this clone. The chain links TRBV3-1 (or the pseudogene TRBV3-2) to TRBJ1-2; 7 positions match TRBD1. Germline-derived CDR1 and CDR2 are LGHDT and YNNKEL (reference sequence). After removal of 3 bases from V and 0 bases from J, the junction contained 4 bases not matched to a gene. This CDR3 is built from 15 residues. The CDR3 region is CASSHSTGANYGYTF. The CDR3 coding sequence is TGTGCCAGCAGCCACTCTACAGGGGCTAACTATGGCTACACCTTC.

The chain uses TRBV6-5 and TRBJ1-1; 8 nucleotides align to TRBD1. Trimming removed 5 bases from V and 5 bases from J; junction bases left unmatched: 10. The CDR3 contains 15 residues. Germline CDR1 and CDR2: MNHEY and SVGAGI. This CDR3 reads CASSTRGRGYTEAFF. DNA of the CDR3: TGTGCCAGCAGTACCAGGGGGCGAGGTTATACTGAAGCTTTCTTT.

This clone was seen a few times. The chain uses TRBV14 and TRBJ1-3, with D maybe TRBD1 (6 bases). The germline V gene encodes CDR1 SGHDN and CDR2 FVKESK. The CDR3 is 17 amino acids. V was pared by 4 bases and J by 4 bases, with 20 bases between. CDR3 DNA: TGTGCCAGCAGCCCCTCAACCCCAGGGGCGAGGGGAAACACCATATATTTT. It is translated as CASSPSTPGARGNTIYF. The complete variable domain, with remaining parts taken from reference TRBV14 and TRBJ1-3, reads EAGVTQFPSHSVIEKGQTVTLRCDPISGHDNLYWYRRVMGKEIKFLLHFVKESKQDESGMPNNRFLAERTGGTYSTLKVQPAELEDSGVYFCASSPSTPGARGNTIYFGEGSWLTVV.

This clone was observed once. CDR3 nucleotide sequence: TGTGCCAGCAGCTTAGTGGGTCAGGGGGCCGCACCCCTCCACTTT. Translated, it gives CASSLVGQGAAPLHF. The chain uses TRBV7-2 and TRBJ1-6; 8 bases agree with TRBD1. CDR3 length: 15 residues. Germline values: CDR1 SGHTA, CDR2 FQGNSA. V lost 1 base, J lost 11 bases, and 7 bases stayed unmatched.

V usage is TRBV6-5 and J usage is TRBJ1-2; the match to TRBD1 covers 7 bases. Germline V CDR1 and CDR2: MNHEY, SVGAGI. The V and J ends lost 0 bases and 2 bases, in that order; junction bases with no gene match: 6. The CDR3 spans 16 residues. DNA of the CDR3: TGTGCCAGCAGTTACTCCCGGGACAGTCCAAACTATGGCTACACCTTC. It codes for CASSYSRDSPNYGYTF.

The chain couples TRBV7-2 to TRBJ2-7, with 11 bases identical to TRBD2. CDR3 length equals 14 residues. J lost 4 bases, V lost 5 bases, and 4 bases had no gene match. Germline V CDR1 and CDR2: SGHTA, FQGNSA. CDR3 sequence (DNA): TGTGCCAGCAGCCCGACTAGCGGGGAGTACGAGCAGTACTTC. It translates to CASSPTSGEYEQYF. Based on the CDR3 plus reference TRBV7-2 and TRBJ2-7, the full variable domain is GAGVSQSPSNKVTEKGKDVELRCDPISGHTALYWYRQSLGQGLEFLIYFQGNSAPDKSGLPSDRFSAERTGGSVSTLTIQRTQQEDSAVYLCASSPTSGEYEQYFGPGTRLTVT.

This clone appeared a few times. Here the CDR3 reads CAWSAGQPYEQYF. The DNA of the CDR3 is TGTGCCTGGAGTGCGGGACAGCCCTACGAGCAGTACTTC. The chain combines TRBV30 with TRBJ2-7, with 7 bases aligning to TRBD1. The V and J ends lost 1 base and 2 bases, in that order; junction bases with no gene match: 2. The V gene's germline CDR1 is GTSNPN and CDR2 SVGIG (reference sequence). CDR3 length: 13 residues. The variable domain in full, completed from reference TRBV30 and TRBJ2-7, reads SQTIHQWPATLVQPVGSPLSLECTVEGTSNPNLYWYRQAAGRGLQLLFYSVGIGQISSEVPQNLSASRPQDRQFILSSKKLLLSDSGFYLCAWSAGQPYEQYFGPGTRLTVT.

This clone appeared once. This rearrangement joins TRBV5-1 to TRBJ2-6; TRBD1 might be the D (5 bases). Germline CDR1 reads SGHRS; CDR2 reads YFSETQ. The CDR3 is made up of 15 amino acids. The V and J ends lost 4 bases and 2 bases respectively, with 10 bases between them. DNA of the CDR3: TGCGCCAGCAGCCCGGACAATCCTGGGGCCAACGTCCTGACTTTC. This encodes CASSPDNPGANVLTF.

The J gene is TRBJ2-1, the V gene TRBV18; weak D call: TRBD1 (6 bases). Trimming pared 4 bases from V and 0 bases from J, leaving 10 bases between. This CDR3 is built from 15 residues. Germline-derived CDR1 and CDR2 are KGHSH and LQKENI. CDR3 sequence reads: CASSRGQSSYNEQFF. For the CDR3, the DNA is TGTGCCAGCTCACGCGGACAGAGCTCCTACAATGAGCAGTTCTTC.

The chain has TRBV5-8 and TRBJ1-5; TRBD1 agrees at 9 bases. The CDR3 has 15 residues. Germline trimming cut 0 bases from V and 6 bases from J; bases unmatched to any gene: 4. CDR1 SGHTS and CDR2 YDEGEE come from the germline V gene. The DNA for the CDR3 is TGTGCCAGCAGCTTGGGGACAGGGGCTATTCAGCCCCAGCATTTT. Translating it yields CASSLGTGAIQPQHF.

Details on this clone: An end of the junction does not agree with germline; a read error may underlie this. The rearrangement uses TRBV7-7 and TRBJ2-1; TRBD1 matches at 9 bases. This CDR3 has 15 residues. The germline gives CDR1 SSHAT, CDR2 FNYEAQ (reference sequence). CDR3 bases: TGTGCTAGCAGCTCCGACTATGGGACAGGGAATGAGCAGTTCTTC. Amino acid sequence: CASSSDYGTGNEQFF.

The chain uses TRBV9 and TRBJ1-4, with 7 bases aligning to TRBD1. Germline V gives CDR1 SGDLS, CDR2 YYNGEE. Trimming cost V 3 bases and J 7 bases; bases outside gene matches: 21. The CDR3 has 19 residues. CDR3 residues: CASSARGNRGAGIGEKLFF. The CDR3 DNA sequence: TGTGCCAGCAGCGCTCGCGGAAACAGGGGCGCGGGAATTGGTGAAAAACTGTTTTTT. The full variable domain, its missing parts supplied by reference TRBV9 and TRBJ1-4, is DSGVTQTPKHLITATGQRVTLRCSPRSGDLSVYWYQQSLDQGLQFLIQYYNGEERAKGNILERFSAQQFPDLHSELNLSSLELGDSALYFCASSARGNRGAGIGEKLFFGSGTQLSVL.

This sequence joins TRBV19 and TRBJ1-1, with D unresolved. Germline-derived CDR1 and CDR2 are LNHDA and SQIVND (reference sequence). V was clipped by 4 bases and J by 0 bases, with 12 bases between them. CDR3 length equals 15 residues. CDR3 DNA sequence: TGTGCCAGTAGTACGATATACGGGATGAACACTGAAGCTTTCTTT. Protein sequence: CASSTIYGMNTEAFF.

CDR3 residues: CASSQPGQGGETQYF. The CDR3 coding sequence is TGCGCCAGCAGCCAACCGGGACAGGGGGGGGAGACCCAGTACTTC. This chain connects TRBV4-1 to TRBJ2-5; 11 bases align to TRBD1. CDR3 length: 15 amino acids. Trimming took 2 bases from V and 5 from J; bases not matched to a gene: 4. Germline CDR1 MGHRA, CDR2 YSYEKL.

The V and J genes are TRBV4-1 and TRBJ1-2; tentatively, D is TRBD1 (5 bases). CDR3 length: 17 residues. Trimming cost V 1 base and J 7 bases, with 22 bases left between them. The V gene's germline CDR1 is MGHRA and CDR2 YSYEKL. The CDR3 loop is CASSQGANRREGGGYTF. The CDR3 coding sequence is TGCGCCAGCAGCCAAGGAGCTAACAGGAGGGAGGGAGGTGGCTACACCTTC.

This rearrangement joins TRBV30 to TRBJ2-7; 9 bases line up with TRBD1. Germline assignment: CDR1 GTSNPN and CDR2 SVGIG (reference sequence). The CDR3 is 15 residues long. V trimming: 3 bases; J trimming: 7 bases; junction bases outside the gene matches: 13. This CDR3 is CAWSPKQGATGEQYF. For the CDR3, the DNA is TGTGCCTGGAGCCCGAAACAGGGGGCTACTGGGGAGCAGTACTTC. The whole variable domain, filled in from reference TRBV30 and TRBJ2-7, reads SQTIHQWPATLVQPVGSPLSLECTVEGTSNPNLYWYRQAAGRGLQLLFYSVGIGQISSEVPQNLSASRPQDRQFILSSKKLLLSDSGFYLCAWSPKQGATGEQYFGPGTRLTVT.

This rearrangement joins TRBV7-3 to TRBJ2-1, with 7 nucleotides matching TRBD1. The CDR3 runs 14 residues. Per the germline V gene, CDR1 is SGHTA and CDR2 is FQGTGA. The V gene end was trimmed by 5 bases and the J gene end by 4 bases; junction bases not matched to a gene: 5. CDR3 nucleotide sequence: TGTGCCAGCAGCCCCGACAGGGCTTACAATGAGCAGTTCTTC. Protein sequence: CASSPDRAYNEQFF.

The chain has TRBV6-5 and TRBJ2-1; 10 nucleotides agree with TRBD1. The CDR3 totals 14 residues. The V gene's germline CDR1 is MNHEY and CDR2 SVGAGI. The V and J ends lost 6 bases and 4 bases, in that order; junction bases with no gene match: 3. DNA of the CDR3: TGTGCCAGCAGGGGACAGGGGTCTTACAATGAGCAGTTCTTC. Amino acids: CASRGQGSYNEQFF.

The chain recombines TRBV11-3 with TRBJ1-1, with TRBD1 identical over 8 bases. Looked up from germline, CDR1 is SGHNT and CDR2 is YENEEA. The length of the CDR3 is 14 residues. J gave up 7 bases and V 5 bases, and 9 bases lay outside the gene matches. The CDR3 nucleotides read TGTGCCAGCAGCAGAGGGACAGGAGCACTTGAAGCTTTCTTT. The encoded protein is CASSRGTGALEAFF.

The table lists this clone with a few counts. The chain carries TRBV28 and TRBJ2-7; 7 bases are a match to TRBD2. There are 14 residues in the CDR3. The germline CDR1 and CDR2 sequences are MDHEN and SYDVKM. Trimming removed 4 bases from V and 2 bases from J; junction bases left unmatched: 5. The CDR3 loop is CASSSSGKTYEQYF. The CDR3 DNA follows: TGTGCCAGCAGTTCGAGCGGGAAGACCTACGAGCAGTACTTC.

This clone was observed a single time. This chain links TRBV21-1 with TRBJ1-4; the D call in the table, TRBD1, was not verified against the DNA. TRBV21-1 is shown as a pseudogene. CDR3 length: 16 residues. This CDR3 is CASRGPGQGPRGKLFF. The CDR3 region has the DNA TGTGCCAGCCGCGGCCCGGGACAGGGGCCTAGGGGGAAACTGTTTTTT.

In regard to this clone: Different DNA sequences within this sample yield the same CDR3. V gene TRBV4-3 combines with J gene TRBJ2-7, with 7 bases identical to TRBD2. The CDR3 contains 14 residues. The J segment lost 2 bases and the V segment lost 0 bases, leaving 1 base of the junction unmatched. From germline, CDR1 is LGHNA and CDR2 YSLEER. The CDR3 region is CASSQDSGPYEQYF. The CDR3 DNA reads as TGCGCCAGCAGCCAAGATAGCGGGCCCTACGAGCAGTACTTC.

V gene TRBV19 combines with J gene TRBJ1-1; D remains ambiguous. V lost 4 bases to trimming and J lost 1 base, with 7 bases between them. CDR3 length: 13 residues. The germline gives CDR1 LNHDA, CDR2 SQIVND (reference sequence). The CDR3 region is CASSKTRNTEAFF. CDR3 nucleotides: TGTGCCAGTAGTAAAACCAGGAACACTGAAGCTTTCTTT.

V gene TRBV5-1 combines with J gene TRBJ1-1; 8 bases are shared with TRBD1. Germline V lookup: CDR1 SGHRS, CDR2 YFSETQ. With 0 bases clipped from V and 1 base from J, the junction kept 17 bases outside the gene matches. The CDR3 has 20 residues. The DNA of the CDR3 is TGCGCCAGCAGCTTGGTTGGGACAGGAGTCAATCGGAGATGGAACACTGAAGCTTTCTTT. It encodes CASSLVGTGVNRRWNTEAFF. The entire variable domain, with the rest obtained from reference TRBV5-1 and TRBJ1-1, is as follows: KAGVTQTPRYLIKTRGQQVTLSCSPISGHRSVSWYQQTPGQGLQFLFEYFSETQRNKGNFPGRFSGRQFSNSRSEMNVSTLELGDSALYLCASSLVGTGVNRRWNTEAFFGQGTRLTVV.

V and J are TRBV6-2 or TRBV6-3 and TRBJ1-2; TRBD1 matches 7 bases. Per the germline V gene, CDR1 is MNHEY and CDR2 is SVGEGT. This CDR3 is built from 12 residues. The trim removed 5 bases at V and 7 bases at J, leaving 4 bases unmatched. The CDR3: CASSNRGRGYTF. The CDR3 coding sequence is TGTGCCAGCAGTAACAGGGGTCGTGGCTACACCTTC.

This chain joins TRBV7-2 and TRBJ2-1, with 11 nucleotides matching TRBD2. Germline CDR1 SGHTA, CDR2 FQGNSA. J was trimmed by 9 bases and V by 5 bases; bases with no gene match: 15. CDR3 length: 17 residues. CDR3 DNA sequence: TGTGCCAGCAGCCCACTAGTACTAGCGGGAGTGGGTTCTGAGCAGTTCTTC. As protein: CASSPLVLAGVGSEQFF.

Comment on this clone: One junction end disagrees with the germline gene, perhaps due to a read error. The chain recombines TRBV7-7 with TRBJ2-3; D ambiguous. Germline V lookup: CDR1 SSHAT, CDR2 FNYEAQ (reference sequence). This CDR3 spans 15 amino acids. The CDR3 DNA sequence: TGTGCTAGCAGCTTATCCCCCTTAATGACAGATACGCAGTATTTT. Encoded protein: CASSLSPLMTDTQYF.

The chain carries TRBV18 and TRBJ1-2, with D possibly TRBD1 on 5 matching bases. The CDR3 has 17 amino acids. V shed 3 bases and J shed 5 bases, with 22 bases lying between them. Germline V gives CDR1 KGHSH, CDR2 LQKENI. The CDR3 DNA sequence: TGTGCCAGCTCACCGGTTACACGACAGTCAGGGCAATATGGCTACACCTTC. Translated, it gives CASSPVTRQSGQYGYTF.

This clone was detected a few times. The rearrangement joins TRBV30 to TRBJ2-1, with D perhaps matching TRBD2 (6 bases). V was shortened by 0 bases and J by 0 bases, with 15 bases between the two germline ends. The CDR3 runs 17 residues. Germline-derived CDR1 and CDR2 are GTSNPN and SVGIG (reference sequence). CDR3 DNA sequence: TGTGCCTGGAGTGTACTAGGAGGGCATTCCTCCTACAATGAGCAGTTCTTC. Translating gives CAWSVLGGHSSYNEQFF.

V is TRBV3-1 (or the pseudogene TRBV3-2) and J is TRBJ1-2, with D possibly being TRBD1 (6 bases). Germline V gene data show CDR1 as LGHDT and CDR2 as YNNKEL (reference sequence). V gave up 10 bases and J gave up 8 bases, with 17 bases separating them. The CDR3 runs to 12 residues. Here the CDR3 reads CATLTGTTGYTF. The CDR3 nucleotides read TGTGCCACACTCACCGGGACAACGGGCTACACCTTC.